These T cell receptor beta chains were read from a single sample in a study of T cell repertoires in cytomegalovirus infection. MiXCR, applied by TCRdb to the reads, yields one record per CDR3 protein. This sample carries some 400,000 distinct CDR3 sequences, 31% of them seen once, and the ten largest clones take approximately 13%. The sample comprised PBMCs. Receptor source: a human donor in good health (CMV status not recorded). Some clones in this sample may be carry-over from other donors' samples. CDR3s include the opening cysteine and the closing phenylalanine or tryptophan. The order of the fields is V gene, clone size, J gene, D gene, CDR3 DNA, CDR3 protein. The D gene is left open where the match is weak. Only part of the rows carry a size: once, few, many, or a class if the clone is expanded.

TRBV20-1	few	TRBJ1-5	NA	TGCAGTGCCCTCCGACAGGACAATCAGCCCCAGCATTTT	CSALRQDNQPQHF
TRBV7-2	many	TRBJ2-5	TRBD1	TGTGCCAGCAGCAGGACAGGGGTTGGCCAAGAGACCCAGTACTTC	CASSRTGVGQETQYF
TRBV5-1	NA	TRBJ1-4	NA	TGCGCCAGCAGCTTAAGGGGGGAAGCAACTAATGAAAAACTGTTTTTT	CASSLRGEATNEKLFF
TRBV7-2	many	TRBJ2-1	TRBD1	TGTGCCAGCAGCTTAGGGACAGGGGCAAAGTTCTTC	CASSLGTGAKFF
TRBV6-2/TRBV6-3	NA	TRBJ2-1	NA	TGTGCCAGCAGTACCGGGACTTCCTCCTACAATGAGCAGTTCTTC	CASSTGTSSYNEQFF
TRBV4-1	few	TRBJ2-5	NA	TGCGCCAGCAGCCAAGAGGCGGAAGAGACCCAGTACTTC	CASSQEAEETQYF
TRBV7-8	many	TRBJ1-5	TRBD1	TGTGCCAGCAGCCAGGGGACAGGGAGAGATCAGCCCCAGCATTTT	CASSQGTGRDQPQHF
TRBV7-2	many	TRBJ1-4	TRBD1	TGTGCCAGCAGCATCGGGGACAGGGGCGAAAAACTGTTTTTT	CASSIGDRGEKLFF
TRBV6-1	NA	TRBJ1-2	TRBD1	TGTGCCAGCAGTTACCCCCCGGACAGGGTGGGGGTTTGGGGCTACACCTTC	CASSYPPDRVGVWGYTF
TRBV11-2	NA	TRBJ1-2	TRBD1	TGTGCCAGCAGCTTAGTAGGGACAGGGGTGGATGGCTACAACTTC	CASSLVGTGVDGYNF
TRBV12-3/TRBV12-4	many	TRBJ2-1	TRBD2	TGTGCCAGCCGACGAAGCGGGACTAGTCCCAATGAGCAGTTCTTC	CASRRSGTSPNEQFF
TRBV20-1	NA	TRBJ2-3	NA	TGCAGTGCTAGAGTGTCCGAGAGAGATACGCAGTATTTT	CSARVSERDTQYF
TRBV9	few	TRBJ2-6	NA	TGTGCCAGCAGCGTAGGTAACACTGGGGCCAACGTCCTGACTTTC	CASSVGNTGANVLTF
TRBV12-3/TRBV12-4	NA	TRBJ2-1	TRBD1	TGTGCCATCACGACAGGGGACAATGAGCAGTTCTTC	CAITTGDNEQFF
TRBV6-1	NA	TRBJ2-6	NA	TGTGCCAGCAGTCGTAGGGCTTCTGGGGCCAACGTCCTGACTTTC	CASSRRASGANVLTF
TRBV7-2	NA	TRBJ2-5	TRBD1	TGTGCCAGCAGCCAGTCAGGGGGCCTACAAGAGACCCAGTACTTC	CASSQSGGLQETQYF
TRBV4-1	few	TRBJ1-1	TRBD1	TGCGCCAGCAGCCAAGCCCCGGACAGGGTGAACACTGAAGCTTTCTTT	CASSQAPDRVNTEAFF
TRBV12-2	few	TRBJ2-1	NA	TGTGCAAGTCGCCCCCCGTTATCTGCGGACCCAAGGGTCAATGAGCAGTTCTTC	CASRPPLSADPRVNEQFF
TRBV4-2	NA	TRBJ1-4	TRBD1	TGTGCCAGCAGCCAAGAAGTTGGGACAGGGGTTGAAAAACTGTTTTTT	CASSQEVGTGVEKLFF
TRBV4-3	NA	TRBJ1-1	NA	TGCGCCAGCAGCCAAGATCCGTGGGGAGGGACCCAAAACACTGAAGCTTTCTTT	CASSQDPWGGTQNTEAFF
TRBV19	NA	TRBJ1-5	NA	TGTGCCAGTAGTCAAGACACGGGACGGCAAAATCAGCCCCAGCATTTT	CASSQDTGRQNQPQHF
TRBV5-4	few	TRBJ2-5	TRBD2	TGTGCCAGCAGCCCGGTCCCGGGAGGCTCGGAGACCCAGTACTTC	CASSPVPGGSETQYF